This T cell receptor beta chain emerged from a study of T cell responses to AZD1222 COVID-19 vaccine (dated by TCRdb to about 2021). About the full investigation: TCR sequencing covered some 240 trial participants: 200 to 220 given two doses of AZD1222 and 26 given two doses of MenACWY control vaccine. Trial participants were enrolled into age subgroups of 18-55, 56-69 and 70-plus years, which contained approximately 150, 30 and 60 TCR-sequenced participants, respectively. Broad study findings and their caveats: The 56-69-year group was small, and its depth increase did not reach significance, likely because of low power. Most participants were white British and females outnumbered males, and the authors suggested that clonal diversity may have been underestimated. Because no day 14 peak-response samples were available, repertoires were characterized only after the peak T cell response. CD4 TCRs associated with the vaccine covered the entire spike protein, and the dominant responses were in regions 160-218 and 743-854. Reportedly, almost half of the unique spike-specific TCRs recognized epitopes lying outside the regions that are mutated in the B.1.351 and B.1.1.7 variants. Spike-specific TCR breadth and depth rose significantly after two AZD1222 doses compared with day 0 and with MenACWY recipients. Only five to seven AZD1222 recipients were SARS-CoV-2 seropositive at baseline, limiting conclusions about previously exposed vaccinees.

The CDR3 regions of human TCRbeta chains were analyzed by immunosequencing. On the study's bioinformatics: Repertoire TCRs were checked for matches against a reference library of SARS-CoV-2-specific TCRs that had been generated using the MIRA antigen-specificity platform. Breadth was defined as the fraction of unique TCRs that were SARS-CoV-2-associated. Depth was defined as the fraction of total T cells that were SARS-CoV-2-associated. Each spike-specific TCR was assigned to its reactive spike region and to a CD4 or CD8 class using the MIRA data. Log10-transformed breadth and depth values were compared by one-way ANOVA with Sidak's multiple comparisons tests. TCRdb re-hosts the immuneACCESS table, in-frame sequences only. Its copies lack some clones; in the studies checked, an unresolved V gene accounts for under half of them, and the cause for the rest is not known. V, J and clone size are those of that table, while D and trimming were read from the DNA. In all, the sample holds some 200,000 clones, and about 89% of those were seen once. Around 3.5% of the sample is taken by the ten largest.

Points on this clone: Its antigen is unknown. No much larger clone exists at a distance of one base, and base qualities are not known.

The CDR3 has 18 amino acids, counting the end cysteine and phenylalanine. Only the CDR3 DNA is retained, 54 bases long and in frame from the first base. V gives up 6 bases and J gives up 0 bases, and the segment between their germline ends measures 20 bases. Looking up the germline V gene yields CDR1 LGHNA and CDR2 YSLEER. This specimen's time point label, per the study, means: about 28 days (+/-7) after the second vaccine dose. AZD1222 recipients given second doses at about 4 weeks or at about 12 weeks were pooled, since spike-specific TCR depth and breadth were not found to differ between the two schedules. Vaccinee samples were obtained from the UK trials COV001 and COV002, which included a single-blind randomized controlled phase 2/3 trial of AZD1222 (ChAdOx1 nCoV-19) in healthy adults. Trial participant PBMC samples were collected at day 0 and day 28 after the second dose for TCRbeta chain sequencing.

The clonotype originates from an adult who received the AZD1222 COVID-19 vaccine. The chain joins TRBV4-3 to TRBJ1-4; tentative D gene TRBD1, with 6 bases matching. Sequencing was performed on peripheral blood, taken 28 days after the second AZD1222 dose. The DNA sequence is as follows: TGCGCCAGCAGTCCGACCGCGGGGGGCGGAACAACTAATGAAAAACTGTTTTTT. It encodes CASSPTAGGGTTNEKLFF.